The clone carrying this TCR beta chain was seen once. Antigen unknown. Germline is not matched at one junction end, which may reflect a read error. No cell sorting was done before RNA was extracted from the tissue. This non-tumor lung sample came from over 3 cm beyond the tumor edge. Germline CDR1 reads LGHNA; CDR2 reads YNFKEQ. The CDR3 has 15 amino acids. This sample is part of a study of tumor and adjacent non-tumor tissue in lung cancer. Study as a whole: Patients comprised roughly 12 adenocarcinoma, 2 squamous cell carcinoma and 1 small cell lung cancer. The study, taken as a whole, reports: In normal lung, the top 100 clones were significantly more dominant than in tumor. Tumor tissue had significantly higher TCR diversity than normal lung. Shorter survival was associated with higher TCR diversity in tumors.

A modified ARM-PCR protocol with three rounds of nested PCR amplified TCRbeta. TCRdb analysed the multiplex PCR reads with MiXCR anew, one entry per CDR3 protein. This sample has tens of thousands of distinct CDR3 sequences, with around two thirds found just once. The chain combines TRBV4-2 with TRBJ2-7, with 7 positions matching TRBD2. The receptor was isolated from a man aged 65 to 85 with non-small cell lung cancer. The sample taken for sequencing was distant non-tumor lung tissue. The CDR3 nucleotides read TGTGCCAGCAACCAACTGTCTAGCGGATCCTACGAGCAGTACTTC. This encodes CASNQLSSGSYEQYF.